This note documents a single T cell receptor beta chain sequence. Its antigen is not known. Assay used: immunoSEQ multiplex PCR; TCRdb lists only in-frame clones, some missing. The table records under 1 million clones, 80% to 95% of them present only once. The source of the sample is a study of shared clonotypes between healthy human individuals. As defined, naive CD8 cells were CD45RO-negative and positively selected for CCR7, with terminally differentiated effector memory CD45RA+ cells excluded. Study conclusions and caveats: Estimated richness values were generally larger in naive subsets than in memory subsets. With a handful of donors compared, around 5.4% of naive CD4 clonotypes were shared.

This CDR3 is 16 amino acids long. From germline, CDR1 is MNHEY and CDR2 SMNVEV (reference sequence). The J segment lost 4 bases and the V segment lost 2 bases, leaving 11 bases of the junction unmatched. The V and J genes are TRBV27 and TRBJ2-7; TRBD1 agrees at 7 bases. This receptor was obtained from a man aged 25 to 40 in good health. The sequenced material came from naive CD8+ T cells sorted from blood. Written as DNA, the CDR3 is TGTGCCAGCAGTTTAAAAGGGGGCGCTGGGGGATACGAGCAGTACTTC. Translating gives CASSLKGGAGGYEQYF.